This TCR beta chain was retrieved from a study of blood T cell repertoires in COVID-19. Study-wide context: Whether acute or convalescent, the COVID-19 samples came from the United States, Italy and Spain.

Study processing details: Nucleated cell number was recorded as an estimate derived from reference gene primer amplification. Sequencing was performed with immunoSEQ multiplex PCR; in TCRdb, only in-frame clones are kept and a portion is missing. V and J calls and clone size are those listed in that table; D and trimming were worked out from the DNA. Found here are 45,000 to 50,000 clones, 80% to 90% of them singletons; the top ten hold 2.6%. The Seattle site enrolled patients during active infection and followed them longitudinally. The sequence came from a woman of 80 years or more with COVID-19, enrolled during active disease. The sample was peripheral blood.

CDR3 bases: TGTGCCAGCGGGCGGACTCACGACGGCTCTGAAGCTTTCTTT. Amino acids: CASGRTHDGSEAFF. The rearrangement uses TRBV6-6 and TRBJ1-1; D call uncertain. The V end lost 8 bases, the J end lost 6 bases, and 19 bases lay between the germline ends. Germline V CDR1 and CDR2: MNHNY, SVGAGI (reference sequence). This CDR3 comprises 14 residues.